The 29 T cell receptor beta chains below were found in one sample sequenced in a study of shared clonotypes between healthy human individuals. Sequencing used immunoSEQ multiplex PCR; TCRdb keeps in-frame clones, though not all of them. The table has roughly 2.2 million clones, 85% to 95% seen once. The sample consisted of naive CD4+ T cells from PBMCs. The subset here: CD45RA+ positively selected. The receptor source for this set is a man aged 18 to 29 in good health. Some clones in this sample may be carry-over from other donors' samples.

The chain is built from TRBV11-2 and TRBJ1-1; possibly TRBD1 for D (5 bases). V was shortened by 3 bases and J by 4 bases, with 6 bases between the two germline ends. Per the germline V gene, CDR1 is SGHAT and CDR2 is FQNNGV. The CDR3 is made up of 12 amino acids. The CDR3 loop is CASSLTATEAFF. For the CDR3, the DNA is TGTGCCAGCAGCTTGACAGCCACTGAAGCTTTCTTT.

This clone was seen a single time. V gene TRBV5-4 combines with J gene TRBJ2-2; no firm D call. The CDR3 is 14 amino acids. In germline, CDR1 is SGHNT, CDR2 YYREEE (reference sequence). The V end was cut by 2 bases, the J end by 1 base, with 6 bases between. The CDR3 sequence is CASSFSRNTGELFF. DNA for the CDR3: TGTGCCAGCAGCTTTAGTAGGAACACCGGGGAGCTGTTTTTT.

The rearrangement links TRBV28 to TRBJ1-1, with 7 bases that match TRBD1. Germline trimming cut 8 bases from V and 3 bases from J; bases unmatched to any gene: 12. Looked up from germline, CDR1 is MDHEN and CDR2 is SYDVKM. The CDR3 runs to 15 residues. The CDR3 DNA is TGTGCCAGCCGCGGCGCAGGGGGAGAATACACTGAAGCTTTCTTT. This gives the protein CASRGAGGEYTEAFF.

This rearrangement joins TRBV23-1 to TRBJ1-5, with 12 bases matching TRBD1. TRBV23-1 is an open reading frame whose function is uncertain. The junction had 4 bases not matched to a gene; V was cut back by 3 bases and J by 7 bases. The CDR3 extends over 15 amino acids. CDR3 DNA sequence: TGCGCCAGCAGTCAGGGGACAGGGGGCTGGCAGCCCCAGCATTTT. Protein: CASSQGTGGWQPQHF.

V is TRBV28 and J is TRBJ1-1, with D perhaps TRBD1 (5 bases). CDR3 length equals 13 residues. The V and J ends lost 5 bases and 6 bases respectively, with 13 bases between them. Germline lookup yields CDR1 MDHEN and CDR2 SYDVKM. CDR3 sequence (DNA): TGTGCCAGCAGTGGATGGGGGGAAGCTGAAGCTTTCTTT. Translating gives CASSGWGEAEAFF.

The chain joins TRBV5-1 to TRBJ1-4; no clear D gene. The germline V gene has CDR1 SGHRS and CDR2 YFSETQ. V gave up 5 bases and J gave up 5 bases, with 13 bases separating them. CDR3 length equals 14 residues. CDR3 coding DNA: TGCGCCAGCAGATTCACACAGACCAATGAAAAACTGTTTTTT. Translation: CASRFTQTNEKLFF.

This chain links TRBV6-6 with TRBJ1-3; D unresolved. The V gene lost 5 bases and the J gene lost 2 bases, with 10 bases spanning the gap. There are 14 residues in the CDR3. CDR1 and CDR2 from the germline V gene are MNHNY and SVGAGI (reference sequence). The CDR3 nucleotides are TGTGCCAGCAGTCAGAGGGAGACTGGAAACACCATATATTTT. Protein product: CASSQRETGNTIYF.

The chain employs TRBV7-6 and TRBJ2-6, with D possibly matching TRBD2 (7 bases). V gave up 5 bases and J gave up 2 bases, with 16 bases separating them. The CDR3 contains 17 residues. Germline V CDR1 and CDR2: SGHVS, FNYEAQ. This chain's CDR3 is CASSPRGGGAGANVLTF. CDR3 DNA sequence: TGTGCCAGCAGCCCAAGAGGGGGGGGAGCTGGGGCCAACGTCCTGACTTTC.

The chain combines TRBV5-1 with TRBJ1-3; D is unresolved. The V gene lost 0 bases and the J gene lost 1 base, with 14 bases spanning the gap. From germline, CDR1 is SGHRS and CDR2 YFSETQ. The CDR3 length is 17 residues. The CDR3: CASSLVPHDTSGNTIYF. The CDR3 DNA reads as TGCGCCAGCAGCTTGGTGCCCCACGACACATCTGGAAACACCATATATTTT.

The V gene is TRBV6-5, the J gene TRBJ2-1; the D gene is possibly TRBD2 (6 bases). Per the germline V gene, CDR1 is MNHEY and CDR2 is SVGAGI. The length of the CDR3 is 15 residues. V lost 5 bases and J 10 bases, leaving 21 bases between the germline ends. In DNA form, the CDR3 reads TGTGCCAGCAGTGCCGGGAGCGGGTCACCGTTGGAGCAGTTCTTC. It codes for CASSAGSGSPLEQFF.

The chain has TRBV21-1 and TRBJ2-6. TRBV21-1 is designated a pseudogene. CDR3 length: 18 amino acids. The CDR3 reads CASSKGIWVSSGANVLTF. Written as DNA, the CDR3 is TGTGCCAGCAGCAAAGGGATTTGGGTCTCTTCTGGGGCCAACGTCCTGACTTTC.

The chain employs TRBV6-5 and TRBJ1-5; D is undetermined. The CDR3 has 14 residues. Trimming removed 2 bases from V and 7 bases from J, with 12 bases in between. CDR1 is MNHEY, CDR2 SVGAGI, per germline. DNA of the CDR3: TGTGCCAGCAGTTACAAGATGGGAGGACAGCCCCAGCATTTT. Protein product: CASSYKMGGQPQHF.

The J gene is TRBJ1-4, the V gene TRBV9, with D unresolved. Trimming removed 3 bases at V and 8 bases at J, with 20 bases between. CDR1 SGDLS and CDR2 YYNGEE come from the germline V gene. The CDR3 has 16 amino acids. CDR3 loop: CASSEASGPPNEKLFF. The CDR3 DNA sequence: TGTGCCAGCAGCGAAGCATCCGGGCCCCCAAACGAAAAACTGTTTTTT.

This clone has more than one count but fewer than ten. This chain links TRBV18 with TRBJ1-5; D uncertain. Trimming removed 2 bases at V and 5 bases at J, with 13 bases between. Germline CDR1 is KGHSH and CDR2 is LQKENI. The CDR3 sequence is 15 residues long. CDR3 in amino acids: CASSPTTPGDQPQHF. The CDR3 DNA reads TGTGCCAGCTCACCAACGACGCCAGGAGATCAGCCCCAGCATTTT.

This chain links TRBV5-1 with TRBJ2-7; 8 nucleotides agree with TRBD1. CDR1 and CDR2 (germline): SGHRS, YFSETQ. The CDR3 length is 14 residues. Germline trimming cut 4 bases from V and 6 bases from J; bases unmatched to any gene: 9. In nucleotides, the CDR3 is TGCGCCAGCAGCCCCAACACAGGGGGTAGCGAGCAGTACTTC. This encodes CASSPNTGGSEQYF. The complete variable domain, with remaining parts taken from reference TRBV5-1 and TRBJ2-7, reads KAGVTQTPRYLIKTRGQQVTLSCSPISGHRSVSWYQQTPGQGLQFLFEYFSETQRNKGNFPGRFSGRQFSNSRSEMNVSTLELGDSALYLCASSPNTGGSEQYFGPGTRLTVT.

The J gene is TRBJ1-5, the V gene TRBV18; a possible D gene is TRBD1 (6 bases). V dropped 5 bases and J dropped 5 bases, with 13 bases sitting between them. In germline, CDR1 is KGHSH, CDR2 LQKENI. The CDR3 sequence is 14 residues long. The CDR3 DNA follows: TGTGCCAGCTCATCACAGGGTTCTGATCAGCCCCAGCATTTT. Translating gives CASSSQGSDQPQHF.

Only a few counts were recorded for this clone. This sample includes further DNA sequences coding for the same CDR3. The DNA of the CDR3 is TGTGCCAGCATGCGGGGGGCTGGCAATCAGCCCCAGCATTTT. Translated: CASMRGAGNQPQHF. This chain connects TRBV2 to TRBJ1-5; D is possibly TRBD1 (6 bases). CDR3 length: 14 amino acids. Germline CDR1 is SNHLY and CDR2 is FYNNEI. Trimming cost V 7 bases and J 2 bases, with 12 bases left between them.

This chain connects TRBV7-2 to TRBJ2-1, with unresolved D. Trimming stripped 3 bases from V and 4 bases from J, with 16 bases between. Germline-derived CDR1 and CDR2 are SGHTA and FQGNSA. This CDR3 comprises 16 residues. The CDR3 DNA follows: TGTGCCAGCAGCTTGGCCCCCCGGTTTACTTACAATGAGCAGTTCTTC. Protein sequence: CASSLAPRFTYNEQFF.

The chain uses TRBV7-2 and TRBJ2-3, with D unclear. The germline V gene encodes CDR1 SGHTA and CDR2 FQGNSA. V was cut by 2 bases and J by 4 bases, with 10 bases left in between. This CDR3 is built from 14 residues. In nucleotides, the CDR3 is TGTGCCAGCAGCTTACCTAGTTCCCCAGATACGCAGTATTTT. Translating gives CASSLPSSPDTQYF. The full variable domain, rest sourced from reference TRBV7-2 and TRBJ2-3, is GAGVSQSPSNKVTEKGKDVELRCDPISGHTALYWYRQSLGQGLEFLIYFQGNSAPDKSGLPSDRFSAERTGGSVSTLTIQRTQQEDSAVYLCASSLPSSPDTQYFGPGTRLTVL.

V usage is TRBV7-2 and J usage is TRBJ2-6; maybe TRBD2 (6 bases). The V gene lost 5 bases and the J gene lost 4 bases, with 18 bases spanning the gap. The CDR3 consists of 17 residues. Germline CDR1 and CDR2: SGHTA and FQGNSA. CDR3 region: CASSPREIAVGANVLTF. CDR3 sequence (DNA): TGTGCCAGCAGCCCACGAGAGATAGCGGTAGGGGCCAACGTCCTGACTTTC.

The sample holds one count of this clone. The chain employs TRBV28 and TRBJ1-1; D is ambiguous. Germline V gives CDR1 MDHEN, CDR2 SYDVKM. This CDR3 has 14 residues. The germline V and J ends were trimmed by 4 bases and 5 bases, with 14 bases remaining between them. The CDR3 reads CASSSRPEGTEAFF. The CDR3 DNA follows: TGTGCCAGCAGTTCTCGACCAGAGGGTACTGAAGCTTTCTTT. The complete variable domain, with remaining parts taken from reference TRBV28 and TRBJ1-1, reads DVKVTQSSRYLVKRTGEKVFLECVQDMDHENMFWYRQDPGLGLRLIYFSYDVKMKEKGDIPEGYSVSREKKERFSLILESASTNQTSMYLCASSSRPEGTEAFFGQGTRLTVV.

The chain couples TRBV9 to TRBJ1-3; no clear D. The CDR3 contains 15 residues. Germline lookup yields CDR1 SGDLS and CDR2 YYNGEE. Trimming pared 0 bases from V and 2 bases from J, leaving 9 bases between. CDR3 in DNA: TGTGCCAGCAGCGTAGCACCGAAAACTGGAAACACCATATATTTT. It yields the protein CASSVAPKTGNTIYF.

This chain uses TRBV7-9 with TRBJ2-5; no reliable D call. Germline loops: CDR1 SEHNR, CDR2 FQNEAQ (reference sequence). The CDR3 length is 15 residues. Trimming pared 2 bases from V and 3 bases from J, leaving 13 bases between. In DNA, the CDR3 is TGTGCCAGCAGCTTAATGGGGTCACCTGAAGAGACCCAGTACTTC. It codes for CASSLMGSPEETQYF.

This chain connects TRBV29-1 to TRBJ2-1, with 10 bases fitting TRBD2. The length of the CDR3 is 14 residues. Germline V gene sequence: CDR1 SQVTM, CDR2 ANQGSEA. With V trimmed by 6 bases and J by 7 bases, 9 bases remained unmatched. Written as DNA, the CDR3 is TGCAGCGTCCGAAACTTAGCGGGAGGAAATGAGCAGTTCTTC. This encodes CSVRNLAGGNEQFF.

This chain's CDR3 is CASSLFAGTAYGYTF. Written as DNA, the CDR3 is TGTGCCAGCAGCCTCTTCGCCGGGACAGCATATGGCTACACCTTC. The V gene is TRBV7-2, the J gene TRBJ1-2; TRBD1 agrees at 7 bases. The CDR3 consists of 15 residues. The V and J ends lost 5 bases and 5 bases, in that order; junction bases with no gene match: 11. The V gene's germline CDR1 is SGHTA and CDR2 FQGNSA.

The CDR3, as DNA: TGTGCCAGCACGGTACGGGGTCAGGAGACCCAGTACTTC. This translates into CASTVRGQETQYF. The chain recombines TRBV28 with TRBJ2-5; weak D call: TRBD2 (5 bases). In germline, CDR1 is MDHEN, CDR2 SYDVKM. V shed 7 bases and J shed 5 bases, with 14 bases lying between them. This CDR3 has 13 amino acids.

CDR3 amino acids: CASSLQAGGTEAFF. DNA for the CDR3: TGTGCCAGCAGCCTGCAGGCGGGGGGAACTGAAGCTTTCTTT. The V gene is TRBV7-3, the J gene TRBJ1-1; D possibly corresponds to TRBD1 (5 bases). The CDR3 covers 14 residues. V was clipped by 5 bases and J by 5 bases, with 15 bases between them. Germline CDR1 is SGHTA and CDR2 is FQGTGA. Combining the CDR3 with reference TRBV7-3 and TRBJ1-1 gives the whole variable domain GAGVSQTPSNKVTEKGKYVELRCDPISGHTALYWYRQSLGQGPEFLIYFQGTGAADDSGLPNDRFFAVRPEGSVSTLKIQRTERGDSAVYLCASSLQAGGTEAFFGQGTRLTVV.

CDR3 nucleotide sequence: TGTGCCAGCAGCTTAGCGACGGGACAGGGTGATGAAAAACTGTTTTTT. This translates into CASSLATGQGDEKLFF. This chain connects TRBV7-9 to TRBJ1-4; TRBD1 matches at 9 bases. Germline CDR1 and CDR2: SEHNR and FQNEAQ (reference sequence). This CDR3 spans 16 amino acids. The trim removed 0 bases at V and 6 bases at J, leaving 5 bases unmatched.

This clone has just a few counts. The chain carries TRBV6-5 and TRBJ1-5; D possibly corresponds to TRBD1 (5 bases). V was trimmed by 5 bases and J by 9 bases, leaving 14 bases between them. CDR1 and CDR2 (germline): MNHEY, SVGAGI. CDR3 length equals 13 residues. The CDR3 DNA reads as TGTGCCAGCAGTCCCCCCGGTGGGGGGCCCCAGCATTTT. This codes for CASSPPGGGPQHF.